This T cell receptor (beta chain) was identified during a study of T cell responses to AZD1222 COVID-19 vaccine. Study-level results: The study identified only five to seven AZD1222 recipients as seropositive at baseline. Across spike, vaccine-associated CD4 TCRs were found, dominant at 160-218 and 743-854. The peak T cell response came first, and repertoires were sampled only after it. Spike-specific TCR breadth and depth grew following two AZD1222 doses.

The method was immunoSEQ multiplex PCR; TCRdb's version includes in-frame clones alone and lacks a portion of them. The sample shows 90,000 to 120,000 clones, approximately 89% of them seen only once. This clone is a singleton in its sample. Its antigen is unidentified. The CDR3 has 16 amino acids. Germline CDR1 is KGHSH and CDR2 is LQKENI. V lost 1 base, J lost 5 bases, and 14 bases lay in between. The sequenced sample was peripheral blood, obtained on day 0 of AZD1222 vaccination. The source is an adult in good health. The rearrangement links TRBV18 to TRBJ1-4, with a weak D call TRBD1 (6 bases). The CDR3 sequence is CASSPRAGESNEKLFF. The CDR3 DNA reads TGTGCCAGCTCACCACGGGCAGGGGAATCCAATGAAAAACTGTTTTTT.